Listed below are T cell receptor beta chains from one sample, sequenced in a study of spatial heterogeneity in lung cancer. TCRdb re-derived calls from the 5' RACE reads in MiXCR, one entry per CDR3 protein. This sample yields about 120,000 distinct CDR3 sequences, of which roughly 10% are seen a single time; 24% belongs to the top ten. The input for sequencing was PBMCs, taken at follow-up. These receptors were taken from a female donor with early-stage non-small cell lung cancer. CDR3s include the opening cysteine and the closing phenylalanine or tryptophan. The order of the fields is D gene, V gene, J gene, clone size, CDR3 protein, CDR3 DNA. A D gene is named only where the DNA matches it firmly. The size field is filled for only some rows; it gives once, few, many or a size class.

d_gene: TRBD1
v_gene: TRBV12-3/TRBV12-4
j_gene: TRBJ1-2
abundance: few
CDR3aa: CASRAGGVGYTF
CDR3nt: TGTGCCAGCAGGGCAGGGGGCGTGGGCTACACCTTC

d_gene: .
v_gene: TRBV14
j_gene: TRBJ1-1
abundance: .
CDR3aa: CASSPMVTEAFF
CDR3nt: TGTGCCAGCAGCCCGATGGTAACTGAAGCTTTCTTT

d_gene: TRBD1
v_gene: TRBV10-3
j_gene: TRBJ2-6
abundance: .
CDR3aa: CAISPGQGARSGANVLTF
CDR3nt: TGTGCCATCAGTCCGGGACAGGGAGCCCGATCTGGGGCCAACGTCCTGACTTTC

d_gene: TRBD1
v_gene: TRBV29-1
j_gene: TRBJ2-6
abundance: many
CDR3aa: CSVEGPGTGSGANVLTF
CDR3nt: TGCAGCGTTGAAGGACCCGGGACAGGGTCTGGGGCCAACGTCCTGACTTTC

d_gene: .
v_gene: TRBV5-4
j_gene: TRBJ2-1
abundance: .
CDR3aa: CASSLGWGNNEQFF
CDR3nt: TGTGCCAGCAGCTTGGGCTGGGGAAACAATGAGCAGTTCTTC

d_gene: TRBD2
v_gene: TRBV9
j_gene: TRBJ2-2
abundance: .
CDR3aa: CASSVGGRSTGELFF
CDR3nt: TGTGCCAGCAGCGTGGGCGGGAGAAGCACCGGGGAGCTGTTTTTT

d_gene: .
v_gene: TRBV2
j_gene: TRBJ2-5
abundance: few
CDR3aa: CASSFVGINQETQYF
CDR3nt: TGTGCCAGCAGCTTCGTCGGAATAAACCAAGAGACCCAGTACTTC

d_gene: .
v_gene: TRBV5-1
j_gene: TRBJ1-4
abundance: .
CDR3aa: CASSFYPDSSNEKLFF
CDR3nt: TGCGCCAGCAGCTTCTACCCGGACAGTTCTAATGAAAAACTGTTTTTT

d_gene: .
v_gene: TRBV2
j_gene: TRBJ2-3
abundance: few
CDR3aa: CASSARPNTDTQYF
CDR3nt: TGTGCCAGCAGTGCTAGACCCAACACAGATACGCAGTATTTT

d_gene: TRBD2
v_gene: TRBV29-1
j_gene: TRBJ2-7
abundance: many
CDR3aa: CSVETSGGGYEQYF
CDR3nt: TGCAGCGTTGAAACTAGCGGGGGAGGCTACGAGCAGTACTTC

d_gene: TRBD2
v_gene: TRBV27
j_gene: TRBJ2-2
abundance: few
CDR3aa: CASSGTRRGGELFF
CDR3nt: TGTGCCAGCAGTGGGACTAGACGAGGAGGGGAGCTGTTTTTT

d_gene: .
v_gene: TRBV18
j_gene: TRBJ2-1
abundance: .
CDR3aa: CASSPTPGTSANNEQFF
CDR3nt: TGTGCCAGCTCACCTACCCCGGGAACAAGTGCAAACAATGAGCAGTTCTTC

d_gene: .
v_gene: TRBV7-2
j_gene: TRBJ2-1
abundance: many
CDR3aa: CASSLLFGEQFF
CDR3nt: TGTGCCAGCAGCTTACTCTTTGGCGAGCAGTTCTTC

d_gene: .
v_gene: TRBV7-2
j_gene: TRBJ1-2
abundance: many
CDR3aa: CASSQDPTGYGYTF
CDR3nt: TGTGCCAGCAGCCAAGACCCGACAGGCTATGGCTACACCTTC

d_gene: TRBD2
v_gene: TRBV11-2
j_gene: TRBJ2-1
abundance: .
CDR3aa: CASSREGRLAEQFF
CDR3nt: TGTGCCAGCAGCCGGGAGGGCCGTCTAGCTGAGCAGTTCTTC

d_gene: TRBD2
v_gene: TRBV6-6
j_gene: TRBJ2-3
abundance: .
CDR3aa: CASRTSGKNTDTQYF
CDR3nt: TGTGCCAGCAGAACTAGCGGGAAAAACACAGATACGCAGTATTTT

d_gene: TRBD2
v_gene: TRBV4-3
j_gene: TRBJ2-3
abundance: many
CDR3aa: CASSAGIAGSTDTQYF
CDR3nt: TGCGCCAGCAGCGCCGGGATAGCGGGGTCCACAGATACGCAGTATTTT

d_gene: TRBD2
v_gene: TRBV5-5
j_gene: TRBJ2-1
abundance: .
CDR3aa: CASSLLSSGTYNEQFF
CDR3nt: TGTGCCAGCAGCTTGTTGTCTAGCGGGACCTACAATGAGCAGTTCTTC

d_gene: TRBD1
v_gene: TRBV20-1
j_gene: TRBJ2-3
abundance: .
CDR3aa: CSARVPGGSDTQYF
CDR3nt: TGCAGTGCTAGAGTACCAGGGGGCTCAGATACGCAGTATTTT

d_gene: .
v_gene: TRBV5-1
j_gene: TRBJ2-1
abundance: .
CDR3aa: CASSLLPGSSYNEQFF
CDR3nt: TGCGCCAGCAGCTTGTTGCCAGGGAGCTCCTACAATGAGCAGTTCTTC

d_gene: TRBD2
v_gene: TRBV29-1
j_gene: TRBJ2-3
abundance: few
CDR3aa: CSVVGGRATDTQYF
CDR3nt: TGCAGCGTTGTAGGCGGGAGGGCCACAGATACGCAGTATTTT

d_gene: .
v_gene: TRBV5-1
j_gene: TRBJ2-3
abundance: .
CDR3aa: CASSPRPAQDTQYF
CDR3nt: TGCGCCAGCAGCCCAAGACCGGCTCAGGATACGCAGTATTTT

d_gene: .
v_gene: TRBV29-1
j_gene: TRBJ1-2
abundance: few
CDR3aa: CSVGDTYGYTF
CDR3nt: TGCAGCGTTGGGGACACTTATGGCTACACCTTC

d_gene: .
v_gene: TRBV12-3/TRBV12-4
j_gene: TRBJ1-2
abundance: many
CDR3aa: CASSFSQGNYGYTF
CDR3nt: TGTGCCAGCAGTTTTTCCCAGGGGAACTATGGCTACACCTTC

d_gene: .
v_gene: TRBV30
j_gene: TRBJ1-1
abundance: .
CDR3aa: CAWSPLGRGKTNQAFF
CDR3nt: TGTGCCTGGAGTCCCCTGGGCAGGGGAAAAACGAACCAAGCTTTCTTT

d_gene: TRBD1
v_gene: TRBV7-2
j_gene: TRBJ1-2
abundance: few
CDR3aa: CASSPWDSLVYGYTF
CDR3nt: TGTGCCAGCAGCCCTTGGGACAGTTTGGTCTATGGCTACACCTTC

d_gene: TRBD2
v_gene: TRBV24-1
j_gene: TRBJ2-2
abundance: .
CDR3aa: CATSDNPSGGNTGELFF
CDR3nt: TGTGCCACCAGTGATAACCCTAGCGGGGGGAACACCGGGGAGCTGTTTTTT

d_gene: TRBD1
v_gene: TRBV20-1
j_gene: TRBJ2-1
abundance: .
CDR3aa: CSARVRGGHGSYNEQFF
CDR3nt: TGCAGTGCTAGAGTAAGAGGGGGCCACGGTTCCTACAATGAGCAGTTCTTC

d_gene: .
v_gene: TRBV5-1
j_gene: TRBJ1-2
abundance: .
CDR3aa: CASSLSNQAYGYTF
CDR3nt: TGCGCCAGCAGCTTGTCTAACCAGGCCTATGGCTACACCTTC

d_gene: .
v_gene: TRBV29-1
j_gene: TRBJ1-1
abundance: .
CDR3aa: CSVAGHSGGMNTEAFF
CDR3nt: TGCAGCGTCGCCGGACATTCGGGGGGAATGAACACTGAAGCTTTCTTT

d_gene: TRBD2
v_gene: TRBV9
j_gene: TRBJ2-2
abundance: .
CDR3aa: CASSRLAETNTGELFF
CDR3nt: TGTGCCAGCAGCCGACTAGCAGAAACGAACACCGGGGAGCTGTTTTTT

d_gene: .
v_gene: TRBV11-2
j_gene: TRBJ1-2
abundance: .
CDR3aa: CASSSNLSRLTRYGYTF
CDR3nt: TGTGCCAGCAGCTCCAACCTATCCAGGTTAACGCGGTATGGCTACACCTTC

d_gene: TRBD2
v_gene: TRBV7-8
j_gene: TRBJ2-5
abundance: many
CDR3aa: CASSLAGGPGQETQYF
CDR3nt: TGTGCCAGCAGCTTAGCGGGAGGGCCTGGTCAAGAGACCCAGTACTTC

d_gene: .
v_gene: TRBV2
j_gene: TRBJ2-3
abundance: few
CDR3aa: CASRHPQTDTQYF
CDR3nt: TGTGCCAGCAGACACCCTCAAACAGATACGCAGTATTTT

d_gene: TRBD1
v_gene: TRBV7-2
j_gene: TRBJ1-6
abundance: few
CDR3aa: CASSRTGYNNSPLHF
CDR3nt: TGTGCCAGCAGCCGGACAGGCTATAATAATTCACCCCTCCACTTT

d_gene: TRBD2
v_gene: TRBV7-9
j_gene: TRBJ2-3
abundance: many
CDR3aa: CASSLSTSGTTDTQYF
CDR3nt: TGTGCCAGCAGCTTAAGTACTAGCGGAACCACAGATACGCAGTATTTT

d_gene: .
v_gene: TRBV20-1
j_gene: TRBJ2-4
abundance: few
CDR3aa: CSARATADKNIQYF
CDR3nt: TGCAGTGCTAGGGCGACAGCGGACAAAAACATTCAGTACTTC

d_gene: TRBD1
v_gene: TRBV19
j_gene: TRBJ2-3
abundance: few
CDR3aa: CASSIGQVGTDTQYF
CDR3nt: TGTGCCAGTAGTATTGGACAGGTCGGCACAGATACGCAGTATTTT